A selection of T cell receptor beta chains follows, all from one sample in a study of spatial heterogeneity in lung cancer. In TCRdb, the 5' RACE reads were re-called with MiXCR into one record per CDR3 protein. The sample includes about 13,000 distinct CDR3 sequences, roughly 3.3% of them seen just once. This specimen consisted of lung tumor tissue, obtained at surgery. These receptor sequences come from a male donor with early-stage non-small cell lung cancer. CDR3s include the opening cysteine and the closing phenylalanine or tryptophan. Fields, in order: J gene, clone size, D gene, V gene, CDR3 protein, CDR3 DNA. D genes are given only for firm matches. Rows may omit the clone size; those that give it use once, few, many or a size class.

j_gene: TRBJ1-1
abundance: many
d_gene: .
v_gene: TRBV3-1
CDR3aa: CASSPYPGRGTEAFF
CDR3nt: TGTGCCAGCAGCCCCTATCCAGGGAGAGGCACTGAAGCTTTCTTT

j_gene: TRBJ2-1
abundance: .
d_gene: TRBD2
v_gene: TRBV4-3
CDR3aa: CASSQRLGSGRGSIYEQFF
CDR3nt: TGCGCCAGCAGCCAAAGACTCGGGTCGGGGCGGGGGAGCATCTATGAGCAGTTCTTC

j_gene: TRBJ2-2
abundance: many
d_gene: .
v_gene: TRBV28
CDR3aa: CASSLWGTNTGELFF
CDR3nt: TGTGCCAGCAGTTTATGGGGGACCAACACCGGGGAGCTGTTTTTT

j_gene: TRBJ1-1
abundance: many
d_gene: TRBD1
v_gene: TRBV28
CDR3aa: CASTPTGGNTEAFF
CDR3nt: TGTGCCAGCACCCCGACAGGGGGTAACACTGAAGCTTTCTTT

j_gene: TRBJ2-7
abundance: many
d_gene: .
v_gene: TRBV20-1
CDR3aa: CSARGRSSPNEQYF
CDR3nt: TGCAGTGCTAGAGGAAGGTCCTCCCCCAACGAGCAGTACTTC

j_gene: TRBJ2-2
abundance: many
d_gene: TRBD2
v_gene: TRBV5-1
CDR3aa: CASSLASGRANTGELFF
CDR3nt: TGCGCCAGCAGCTTGGCCAGCGGGAGAGCGAACACCGGGGAGCTGTTTTTT

j_gene: TRBJ2-7
abundance: many
d_gene: .
v_gene: TRBV6-5
CDR3aa: CASSYSRSRVEGDYEQYF
CDR3nt: TGTGCCAGCAGTTACTCTCGAAGCCGGGTGGAAGGTGACTACGAGCAGTACTTC

j_gene: TRBJ1-1
abundance: many
d_gene: .
v_gene: TRBV5-4
CDR3aa: CASSLAETEAFF
CDR3nt: TGTGCCAGCAGCTTAGCTGAAACTGAAGCTTTCTTT

j_gene: TRBJ2-5
abundance: many
d_gene: TRBD2
v_gene: TRBV7-9
CDR3aa: CASSKSGGLQETQYF
CDR3nt: TGTGCCAGCAGCAAGAGCGGGGGGCTCCAGGAGACCCAGTACTTC

j_gene: TRBJ2-2
abundance: many
d_gene: TRBD1
v_gene: TRBV7-6
CDR3aa: CASSLGGTVSTGELFF
CDR3nt: TGTGCCAGCAGCTTAGGTGGGACAGTTTCGACCGGGGAGCTGTTTTTT

j_gene: TRBJ2-2
abundance: many
d_gene: TRBD1
v_gene: TRBV10-3
CDR3aa: CAIDRGAGELFF
CDR3nt: TGTGCCATAGACAGGGGCGCCGGGGAGCTGTTTTTT

j_gene: TRBJ2-2
abundance: many
d_gene: .
v_gene: TRBV20-1
CDR3aa: CSAATAVNTGELFF
CDR3nt: TGCAGTGCTGCGACAGCTGTTAACACCGGGGAGCTGTTTTTT

j_gene: TRBJ2-1
abundance: many
d_gene: .
v_gene: TRBV5-1
CDR3aa: CASSLEQLYNEQFF
CDR3nt: TGCGCCAGCAGCTTGGAACAGCTTTACAATGAGCAGTTCTTC

j_gene: TRBJ2-2
abundance: .
d_gene: .
v_gene: TRBV4-2
CDR3aa: CASSQEPRENTGELFF
CDR3nt: TGTGCCAGCAGCCAAGAACCCAGGGAGAACACCGGGGAGCTGTTTTTT

j_gene: TRBJ2-1
abundance: many
d_gene: .
v_gene: TRBV7-2
CDR3aa: CASSPGLGSYNEQFF
CDR3nt: TGTGCCAGCAGCCCTGGACTGGGCTCCTACAATGAGCAGTTCTTC

j_gene: TRBJ2-3
abundance: many
d_gene: .
v_gene: TRBV7-3
CDR3aa: CASSSQGGGTDTQYF
CDR3nt: TGTGCCAGCAGCTCCCAGGGGGGGGGCACAGATACGCAGTATTTT

j_gene: TRBJ1-5
abundance: many
d_gene: TRBD1
v_gene: TRBV24-1
CDR3aa: CATSDGTGNRQPQHF
CDR3nt: TGTGCCACCAGTGATGGGACAGGTAATCGCCAGCCCCAGCATTTT

j_gene: TRBJ1-3
abundance: many
d_gene: .
v_gene: TRBV20-1
CDR3aa: CSASADSFGNTIYF
CDR3nt: TGCAGTGCTAGCGCCGACAGTTTTGGAAACACCATATATTTT

j_gene: TRBJ2-1
abundance: many
d_gene: .
v_gene: TRBV3-1
CDR3aa: CASSLPGRRRLQDEQFF
CDR3nt: TGTGCCAGCAGCCTTCCGGGACGTCGACGCCTCCAGGATGAGCAGTTCTTC

j_gene: TRBJ2-7
abundance: many
d_gene: TRBD1
v_gene: TRBV11-2
CDR3aa: CASSRDRGIWYEQYF
CDR3nt: TGTGCCAGCAGCCGGGACAGGGGAATTTGGTACGAGCAGTACTTC

j_gene: TRBJ1-5
abundance: many
d_gene: .
v_gene: TRBV20-1
CDR3aa: CSARADAIGNQPQHF
CDR3nt: TGCAGTGCTAGAGCCGACGCAATAGGCAATCAGCCCCAGCATTTT

j_gene: TRBJ2-5
abundance: many
d_gene: .
v_gene: TRBV28
CDR3aa: CASSHMLRETQYF
CDR3nt: TGTGCCAGCAGCCACATGCTGAGGGAGACCCAGTACTTC

j_gene: TRBJ1-4
abundance: many
d_gene: .
v_gene: TRBV7-2
CDR3aa: CASSPDRTTNEKLFF
CDR3nt: TGTGCCAGCAGCCCCGACAGGACTACTAATGAAAAACTGTTTTTT

j_gene: TRBJ1-6
abundance: many
d_gene: .
v_gene: TRBV18
CDR3aa: CASSPREPENSPLHF
CDR3nt: TGTGCCAGCTCACCCCGCGAGCCCGAAAATTCACCCCTCCACTTT

j_gene: TRBJ2-5
abundance: many
d_gene: .
v_gene: TRBV7-9
CDR3aa: CASSRDGGQETQYF
CDR3nt: TGTGCCAGCAGCCGTGATGGGGGCCAAGAGACCCAGTACTTC

j_gene: TRBJ2-2
abundance: many
d_gene: .
v_gene: TRBV12-3/TRBV12-4
CDR3aa: CASRIEGTGELFF
CDR3nt: TGTGCCAGCAGAATAGAAGGCACCGGGGAGCTGTTTTTT

j_gene: TRBJ2-2
abundance: hyperexpanded
d_gene: .
v_gene: TRBV13
CDR3aa: CASSFGIANTGELFF
CDR3nt: TGTGCCAGCAGCTTCGGAATCGCGAACACCGGGGAGCTGTTTTTT

j_gene: TRBJ2-5
abundance: many
d_gene: TRBD2
v_gene: TRBV7-2
CDR3aa: CASSARSGEVTQYF
CDR3nt: TGTGCCAGCAGCGCCCGTAGCGGGGAAGTGACCCAGTACTTC

j_gene: TRBJ2-1
abundance: many
d_gene: .
v_gene: TRBV20-1
CDR3aa: CSARQGSGSYNEQFF
CDR3nt: TGCAGTGCTAGACAGGGATCTGGGTCCTACAATGAGCAGTTCTTC

j_gene: TRBJ1-1
abundance: many
d_gene: .
v_gene: TRBV10-3
CDR3aa: CATLSERNTEAFF
CDR3nt: TGTGCCACCCTCTCTGAAAGGAACACTGAAGCTTTCTTT

j_gene: TRBJ1-1
abundance: many
d_gene: TRBD1
v_gene: TRBV12-3/TRBV12-4
CDR3aa: CASSADRGKGDTEAFF
CDR3nt: TGTGCCAGCAGCGCAGACAGGGGTAAAGGGGACACTGAAGCTTTCTTT

j_gene: TRBJ2-5
abundance: many
d_gene: .
v_gene: TRBV5-6
CDR3aa: CASSLRTGETQYF
CDR3nt: TGTGCCAGCAGCTTAAGGACTGGGGAGACCCAGTACTTC

j_gene: TRBJ2-1
abundance: many
d_gene: .
v_gene: TRBV20-1
CDR3aa: CSAGDPSASSYNEQFF
CDR3nt: TGCAGTGCTGGCGACCCTAGCGCCTCCTCCTACAATGAGCAGTTCTTC

j_gene: TRBJ2-3
abundance: few
d_gene: TRBD2
v_gene: TRBV7-2
CDR3aa: CASSSRGGASDTQYF
CDR3nt: TGTGCCAGCTCGTCGCGGGGGGGGGCATCTGATACGCAGTATTTT

j_gene: TRBJ2-1
abundance: many
d_gene: TRBD1
v_gene: TRBV20-1
CDR3aa: CSAMGQVSYNEQFF
CDR3nt: TGCAGTGCCATGGGACAGGTCTCCTACAATGAGCAGTTCTTC

j_gene: TRBJ2-1
abundance: .
d_gene: .
v_gene: TRBV5-1
CDR3aa: CASRRTEYNEQFF
CDR3nt: TGCGCCAGCAGGCGGACTGAATACAATGAGCAGTTCTTC

j_gene: TRBJ1-6
abundance: many
d_gene: TRBD1
v_gene: TRBV10-1
CDR3aa: CASSRVQGANNSPLHF
CDR3nt: TGCGCCAGCAGTCGAGTACAGGGGGCTAATAATTCACCCCTCCACTTT

j_gene: TRBJ2-7
abundance: many
d_gene: .
v_gene: TRBV6-5
CDR3aa: CASSHGTEYEQYF
CDR3nt: TGTGCCAGCAGCCATGGGACTGAATACGAGCAGTACTTC

j_gene: TRBJ2-5
abundance: .
d_gene: TRBD2
v_gene: TRBV24-1
CDR3aa: CATSPPAGGRETQYF
CDR3nt: TGTGCCACCAGCCCCCCAGCGGGGGGCCGTGAGACCCAGTACTTC

j_gene: TRBJ2-1
abundance: many
d_gene: .
v_gene: TRBV6-2/TRBV6-3
CDR3aa: CASRIDTRLNNEQFF
CDR3nt: TGTGCCAGCAGAATAGATACTAGACTCAACAATGAGCAGTTCTTC

j_gene: TRBJ2-7
abundance: .
d_gene: .
v_gene: TRBV3-1
CDR3aa: CASGTLYEQYF
CDR3nt: TGTGCCAGCGGTACTCTCTACGAGCAGTACTTC

j_gene: TRBJ2-7
abundance: many
d_gene: .
v_gene: TRBV29-1
CDR3aa: CSAAIGGGSYEQYF
CDR3nt: TGCAGCGCCGCCATCGGGGGTGGAAGCTACGAGCAGTACTTC

j_gene: TRBJ2-5
abundance: medium-sized
d_gene: .
v_gene: TRBV6-2/TRBV6-3
CDR3aa: CASSYSRTRRETQYF
CDR3nt: TGTGCCAGCAGTTACTCACGGACCCGGCGGGAGACCCAGTACTTC

j_gene: TRBJ2-1
abundance: many
d_gene: .
v_gene: TRBV14
CDR3aa: CASSQGWRDNEQFF
CDR3nt: TGTGCCAGCAGCCAAGGTTGGAGGGACAATGAGCAGTTCTTC

j_gene: TRBJ2-3
abundance: many
d_gene: .
v_gene: TRBV20-1
CDR3aa: CSASGPLPLTDTQYF
CDR3nt: TGCAGTGCTTCCGGACCCCTTCCACTCACAGATACGCAGTATTTT

j_gene: TRBJ2-2
abundance: many
d_gene: .
v_gene: TRBV6-2/TRBV6-3
CDR3aa: CASSKTEGPLRTGELFF
CDR3nt: TGTGCCAGCAGTAAAACGGAGGGGCCCCTTAGGACCGGGGAGCTGTTTTTT

j_gene: TRBJ2-7
abundance: many
d_gene: .
v_gene: TRBV5-4
CDR3aa: CASSRDPSREQYF
CDR3nt: TGTGCCAGCAGCCGGGACCCTTCGAGGGAGCAGTACTTC

j_gene: TRBJ2-2
abundance: many
d_gene: .
v_gene: TRBV12-3/TRBV12-4
CDR3aa: CASSFRGANTGELFF
CDR3nt: TGTGCCAGCAGTTTCAGGGGCGCGAACACCGGGGAGCTGTTTTTT

j_gene: TRBJ1-2
abundance: many
d_gene: .
v_gene: TRBV5-1
CDR3aa: CASSFDRPTNYGYTF
CDR3nt: TGCGCCAGCAGCTTCGACAGGCCTACTAACTATGGCTACACCTTC

j_gene: TRBJ1-2
abundance: many
d_gene: .
v_gene: TRBV5-5
CDR3aa: CASSLSSSENYGYTF
CDR3nt: TGTGCCAGCAGCCTCTCCTCCTCAGAGAACTATGGCTACACCTTC

j_gene: TRBJ1-1
abundance: many
d_gene: .
v_gene: TRBV20-1
CDR3aa: CSARVGPSEAFF
CDR3nt: TGCAGTGCTAGAGTGGGACCAAGTGAAGCTTTCTTT

j_gene: TRBJ2-1
abundance: many
d_gene: TRBD2
v_gene: TRBV6-2/TRBV6-3
CDR3aa: CASSYWRGGRDEQFF
CDR3nt: TGTGCCAGCAGTTACTGGCGGGGGGGCCGGGATGAGCAGTTCTTC

j_gene: TRBJ2-1
abundance: many
d_gene: TRBD2
v_gene: TRBV5-1
CDR3aa: CASSPSSGGAGYNEQFF
CDR3nt: TGCGCCAGCAGCCCCTCTAGCGGGGGGGCTGGCTACAATGAGCAGTTCTTC

j_gene: TRBJ2-1
abundance: many
d_gene: .
v_gene: TRBV4-2
CDR3aa: CASSQDIPNEQFF
CDR3nt: TGTGCCAGCAGCCAAGATATACCGAATGAGCAGTTCTTC

j_gene: TRBJ1-3
abundance: many
d_gene: TRBD1
v_gene: TRBV30
CDR3aa: CACKTWDRGYSGNTIYF
CDR3nt: TGTGCCTGTAAGACTTGGGACAGGGGTTACTCTGGAAACACCATATATTTT

j_gene: TRBJ2-2
abundance: .
d_gene: .
v_gene: TRBV19
CDR3aa: CASIEGLPTGELFF
CDR3nt: TGTGCCAGTATCGAGGGTTTACCAACCGGGGAGCTGTTTTTT

j_gene: TRBJ2-7
abundance: .
d_gene: .
v_gene: TRBV7-2
CDR3aa: CASSFQPKYEQYF
CDR3nt: TGTGCCAGCAGCTTCCAGCCCAAGTACGAGCAGTACTTC

j_gene: TRBJ1-3
abundance: few
d_gene: .
v_gene: TRBV18
CDR3aa: CASSPREGAGNTIYF
CDR3nt: TGTGCCAGCTCACCCCGGGAAGGAGCTGGAAACACCATATATTTT

j_gene: TRBJ2-7
abundance: many
d_gene: TRBD2
v_gene: TRBV6-6
CDR3aa: CASSTGGRPYEQYF
CDR3nt: TGTGCCAGCAGTACGGGGGGGAGACCCTACGAGCAGTACTTC

j_gene: TRBJ1-5
abundance: many
d_gene: .
v_gene: TRBV20-1
CDR3aa: CSASSPTRGDYSNQPQHF
CDR3nt: TGCAGTGCTAGCTCCCCGACGCGAGGGGATTATAGCAATCAGCCCCAGCATTTT